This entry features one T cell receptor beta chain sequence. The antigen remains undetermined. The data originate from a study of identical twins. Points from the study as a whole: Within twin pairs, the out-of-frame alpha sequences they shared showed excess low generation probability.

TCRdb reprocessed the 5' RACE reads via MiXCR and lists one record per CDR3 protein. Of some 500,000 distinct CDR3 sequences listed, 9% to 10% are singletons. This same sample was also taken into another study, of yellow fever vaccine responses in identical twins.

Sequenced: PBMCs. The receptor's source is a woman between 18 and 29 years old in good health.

CDR3 amino acids: CASSPPQRGYNEQFF. CDR3 bases: TGTGCCAGCTCACCCCCCCAGCGGGGTTACAATGAGCAGTTCTTC. The chain couples TRBV18 to TRBJ2-1; 7 bases map to TRBD2. The germline V gene encodes CDR1 KGHSH and CDR2 LQKENI. There are 15 residues in the CDR3. Germline trimming cut 3 bases from V and 4 bases from J; bases unmatched to any gene: 6. The full variable domain, completed using reference TRBV18 and TRBJ2-1, is NAGVMQNPRHLVRRRGQEARLRCSPMKGHSHVYWYRQLPEEGLKFMVYLQKENIIDESGMPKERFSAEFPKEGPSILRIQQVVRGDSAAYFCASSPPQRGYNEQFFGPGTRLTVL.